This paragraph reports one T cell receptor (beta chain). Its antigen is undetermined. These data originate in a study of shared clonotypes between healthy human individuals. The split of CD4+ cells yielded CD45RA+ naive and CD45RA-negative memory subsets. The study's findings and limits: Measured sharing among donors was expected to vary with sequencing depth.

Only in-frame clones appear in the TCRdb table, and some are missing; sequencing was by immunoSEQ multiplex PCR. Counted here are about 2.4 million clones, around nine tenths occurring once; the ten biggest clones make up roughly 0.15%. In germline, CDR1 is MDHEN, CDR2 SYDVKM. Trimming stripped 5 bases from V and 0 bases from J, with 11 bases between. The length of the CDR3 is 14 residues. This chain links TRBV28 with TRBJ2-7; possibly TRBD1 for D (6 bases). Sequencing was carried out using naive CD4+ T cells sorted from blood. Subset in this sample: CD45RA+ positively selected. The source is a man between 18 and 35 years old in good health. The CDR3 loop is CASSEQGSSYEQYF. For the CDR3, the DNA is TGTGCCAGCAGTGAACAGGGTTCCTCCTACGAGCAGTACTTC.